Below, 28 T cell receptor beta chains from the same sample are listed, as sequenced in a study of quantifying T cell responses using KT2 cells (dated by TCRdb to 2016 to 2017). For the study in its entirety: RNA was DNase-treated and reverse transcribed with TCR alpha and beta constant-region primers, mostly using SuperScript III.

The library was obtained by UMI-ligation and nested PCR. The sample was run on an Illumina MiSeq. A single-stranded oligonucleotide bearing the Illumina SP2 sequence and a UMI was ligated to the 3' end of the cDNA with T4 RNA ligase 1. PCR1 used four to five cycles (98 degrees C 15 s, 69 degrees C 30 s, 72 degrees C 40 s), and the beta primer was an equimolar mix of RC1.1 and RC1.2 that covered TRBC1 and TRBC2. TCRdb ran its own pipeline on the public reads, namely fastp trimming at Q25 and MiXCR clone calling, and kept in-frame beta chains. Duplicate CDR3 protein sequences are folded into a single record with the most common DNA and genes. The sample data list 40,000 or so distinct CDR3 sequences, and about 15% of these were observed just once. The ten most abundant clones make up around two fifths of the sample. Sequenced sample: PBMCs spiked with cells of the T cell clone KT2. The source of these receptors is a human donor.

In its sample, this clonotype was seen a few times. The chain combines TRBV14 with TRBJ2-3; 10 nucleotides line up with TRBD2. Germline CDR1 SGHDN, CDR2 FVKESK. The CDR3 runs 16 residues. V lost 1 base, J lost 4 bases, and 5 bases stayed unmatched. The CDR3 DNA reads TGTGCCAGCAGCCAAGTGACCAGCGGGGGGGCAGATACGCAGTATTTT. This gives the protein CASSQVTSGGADTQYF.

The chain combines TRBV9 with TRBJ2-1; TRBD2 aligns across 11 bases. The length of the CDR3 is 14 residues. Germline CDR1 is SGDLS and CDR2 is YYNGEE. The junction had 2 bases not matched to a gene; V was cut back by 8 bases and J by 1 base. CDR3 in DNA: TGTGCCAGTACTAGCGGGAGATCCTACAATGAGCAGTTCTTC. This sequence encodes CASTSGRSYNEQFF. The whole variable domain, filled in from reference TRBV9 and TRBJ2-1, reads DSGVTQTPKHLITATGQRVTLRCSPRSGDLSVYWYQQSLDQGLQFLIQYYNGEERAKGNILERFSAQQFPDLHSELNLSSLELGDSALYFCASTSGRSYNEQFFGPGTRLTVL.

The V call is TRBV11-2, the J call TRBJ2-1; TRBD2 matches 12 bases. The ends lost 6 bases at V and 0 bases at J; junction bases unmatched: 15. The germline V gene encodes CDR1 SGHAT and CDR2 FQNNGV. The CDR3 has 20 residues. The CDR3 sequence is CASSPLVGTSGSSSYNEQFF. The CDR3 DNA sequence: TGTGCCAGCAGTCCTCTGGTCGGGACTAGCGGGTCGAGCTCCTACAATGAGCAGTTCTTC.

This clonotype appeared many times. This chain joins TRBV12-3 or TRBV12-4 and TRBJ1-6; D might be TRBD1 (5 bases). This CDR3 contains 13 residues. The V end lost 5 bases, the J end lost 8 bases, and 10 bases lay between the germline ends. CDR3 nucleotide sequence: TGTGCCAGCAGTCCCCGGGGGGATTCACCCCTCCACTTT. Its translation is CASSPRGDSPLHF.

The chain employs TRBV7-2 and TRBJ2-3; tentatively, D is TRBD2 (5 bases). V lost 3 bases and J lost 6, with 10 bases in between. The CDR3 runs to 13 residues. Germline V CDR1 and CDR2: SGHTA, FQGNSA. CDR3 residues: CASSLGAPDTQYF. The CDR3 nucleotides are TGTGCCAGCAGCTTGGGAGCACCCGATACGCAGTATTTT.

This clonotype was counted only a few times. The chain recombines TRBV6-1 with TRBJ2-1; D is possibly TRBD1 (5 bases). The germline CDR1 and CDR2 sequences are MNHNS and SASEGT. CDR3 size: 14 residues. V shed 7 bases and J shed 6 bases, with 16 bases lying between them. The CDR3 spells CASKFPQVPNEQFF. CDR3 coding DNA: TGTGCCAGCAAATTCCCACAGGTCCCCAATGAGCAGTTCTTC.

The genes are TRBV29-1 and TRBJ2-3; 11 bases align to TRBD2. Trimming at V came to 4 bases and at J to 4 bases, leaving 7 bases not matched to a gene. Germline V CDR1 and CDR2: SQVTM, ANQGSEA. This CDR3 is 15 amino acids long. The CDR3 spells CSVAPSGGYSDTQYF. CDR3 coding DNA: TGCAGCGTTGCCCCTAGCGGGGGGTACTCAGATACGCAGTATTTT.

In this sample, this clonotype turned up many times. The chain employs TRBV12-3 or TRBV12-4 and TRBJ2-3; no definite D call. V lost 3 bases, J lost 1 base, and 8 bases lay in between. The CDR3 spans 14 residues. CDR3 amino acids: CASSLGSRTDTQYF. Here the CDR3 DNA reads TGTGCCAGCAGTTTGGGTAGCCGCACAGATACGCAGTATTTT.

The rearrangement joins TRBV6-2 or TRBV6-3 to TRBJ2-2; tentatively, D is TRBD2 (5 bases). V lost 11 bases and J lost 2, with 15 bases in between. Germline V CDR1 and CDR2: MNHEY, SVGEGT. CDR3 length: 14 amino acids. The CDR3 sequence is CASRLAKNTGELFF. The DNA of the CDR3 is TGTGCCTCGCGGCTAGCAAAAAACACCGGGGAGCTGTTTTTT.

V gene TRBV3-1 combines with J gene TRBJ1-2; no firm D call. The germline V gene has CDR1 LGHDT and CDR2 YNNKEL (reference sequence). This CDR3 region has 18 residues. V was shortened by 4 bases and J by 8 bases, with 29 bases between the two germline ends. The CDR3 reads CASSPPGWIPRPAEGYTF. The CDR3 DNA reads TGTGCCAGCAGCCCCCCGGGATGGATCCCCCGACCCGCGGAAGGCTACACCTTC.

This clonotype was recorded a few times. The V gene is TRBV11-3, the J gene TRBJ2-5, with TRBD2 matching over 10 bases. With 5 bases clipped from V and 5 bases from J, the junction kept 17 bases outside the gene matches. This CDR3 is 18 amino acids long. Germline assignment: CDR1 SGHNT and CDR2 YENEEA. As DNA, the CDR3 is TGTGCCAGCAGCCCCACGGGGGAAGCGGGAGGGCCAGGGGAGACCCAGTACTTC. Translating gives CASSPTGEAGGPGETQYF.

V is TRBV4-2 and J is TRBJ1-2; 9 bases line up with TRBD1. The CDR3 consists of 15 residues. Per the germline V gene, CDR1 is LGHNA and CDR2 is YNFKEQ. V lost 0 bases to trimming and J lost 4 bases; unmatched junction nucleotides: 3. CDR3: CASSQDQTGGYGYTF. CDR3 nucleotide sequence: TGTGCCAGCAGCCAAGATCAGACAGGGGGCTATGGCTACACCTTC.

This clonotype was picked up one time. One junction end disagrees with the germline gene, perhaps due to a read error. The gene calls are TRBV12-3 or TRBV12-4 and TRBJ2-5; TRBD2 aligns across 10 bases. The CDR3 sequence is 16 residues long. CDR3 sequence: CAGSLLPGLARETQYF. The CDR3 coding sequence is TGTGCCGGCAGTTTGCTTCCGGGACTAGCGAGGGAGACCCAGTACTTC.

This clonotype occurred a few times. This sequence joins TRBV20-1 and TRBJ2-1; D gene ambiguous. Trimming pared 0 bases from V and 4 bases from J, leaving 10 bases between. The CDR3 length is 14 residues. In germline, CDR1 is DFQATT, CDR2 SNEGSKA (reference sequence). Here the CDR3 reads CSARDLVGYNEQFF. For the CDR3, the DNA is TGCAGTGCTAGAGATCTAGTGGGATACAATGAGCAGTTCTTC.

The V gene is TRBV7-2, the J gene TRBJ2-6; 8 bases map to TRBD1. The CDR3 length is 15 residues. V lost 5 bases to trimming and J lost 4 bases; unmatched junction nucleotides: 4. In germline, CDR1 is SGHTA, CDR2 FQGNSA. The CDR3: CASSPGGSGANVLTF. For the CDR3, the DNA is TGTGCCAGCAGCCCAGGGGGCTCAGGGGCCAACGTCCTGACTTTC.

This clonotype qualifies as medium-sized. This chain uses TRBV5-1 with TRBJ2-7; 7 bases align to TRBD1. The V segment lost 5 bases and the J segment 3 bases; nucleotides outside the gene matches: 5. The germline CDR1 and CDR2 sequences are SGHRS and YFSETQ. The CDR3 is made up of 13 amino acids. DNA of the CDR3: TGCGCCAGCAGACAGGGACAGTTCTACGAGCAGTACTTC. This encodes CASRQGQFYEQYF.

V and J are TRBV6-5 and TRBJ2-1; D might be TRBD1 (6 bases). This CDR3 is built from 12 residues. Germline lookup yields CDR1 MNHEY and CDR2 SVGAGI. The V gene lost 5 bases and the J gene lost 8 bases, with 10 bases spanning the gap. This chain's CDR3 is CASSNQGYEQFF. The CDR3 DNA sequence: TGTGCCAGCAGTAATCAGGGGTATGAGCAGTTCTTC.

This clonotype was observed many times. The rearrangement joins TRBV7-6 to TRBJ2-7; D may be TRBD1 (5 bases). The CDR3 contains 14 residues. Deletions cut 5 bases from V and 2 bases from J, with 13 bases between. The germline V gene encodes CDR1 SGHVS and CDR2 FNYEAQ. DNA for the CDR3: TGTGCCAGCAGCGTAAGCCAGGGTCCCTACGAGCAGTACTTC. It specifies CASSVSQGPYEQYF.

The chain employs TRBV5-1 and TRBJ2-7, with 11 bases that match TRBD1. Looked up from germline, CDR1 is SGHRS and CDR2 is YFSETQ. This CDR3 has 20 amino acids. J was trimmed by 2 bases and V by 0 bases; bases with no gene match: 16. DNA for the CDR3: TGCGCCAGCAGCTTGGCCCGGACAGGGGGCGTTCCCCGTCGACCCTACGAGCAGTACTTC. Its translation: CASSLARTGGVPRRPYEQYF.

This clonotype came up many times. The chain joins TRBV29-1 to TRBJ2-3, with a weak D call TRBD2 (6 bases). CDR1 is SQVTM, CDR2 ANQGSEA, per germline. V lost 7 bases and J lost 1, with 12 bases in between. CDR3 size: 13 residues. The CDR3 region has the DNA TGCAGCGGGCGGGATTCTGGCACAGATACGCAGTATTTT. It codes for CSGRDSGTDTQYF.

This clonotype was recorded a few times. The chain combines TRBV12-3 or TRBV12-4 with TRBJ2-3; no clear D gene. Trimming removed 5 bases at V and 0 bases at J, with 9 bases between. The CDR3 spans 14 residues. For the CDR3, the DNA is TGTGCCAGCAGTCCCCAACCCAGCACAGATACGCAGTATTTT. Its translation is CASSPQPSTDTQYF.

Turning to this clonotype: A read error may account for a junction end that differs from germline. The genes are TRBV19 and TRBJ1-1; 11 bases fit TRBD1. Looked up from germline, CDR1 is LNHDA and CDR2 is SQIVND (reference sequence). The CDR3 has 14 amino acids. The CDR3 DNA follows: TGTGCCAGTAGTATGGGGGACAGGGGGACTGAAGCTTCCTTT. This gives the protein CASSMGDRGTEASF. Based on the CDR3 plus reference TRBV19 and TRBJ1-1, the full variable domain is DGGITQSPKYLFRKEGQNVTLSCEQNLNHDAMYWYRQDPGQGLRLIYYSQIVNDFQKGDIAEGYSVSREKKESFPLTVTSAQKNPTAFYLCASSMGDRGTEASFGQGTRLTVV.

This clonotype occurred a few times. This CDR3 is CASKGHLGNTIYF. DNA of the CDR3: TGTGCCAGCAAGGGACATCTTGGAAACACCATATATTTT. The chain carries TRBV5-6 and TRBJ1-3, with TRBD1 as a possible D gene (6 bases). V was trimmed by 6 bases and J by 3 bases, leaving 10 bases between them. This CDR3 contains 13 residues. Germline values: CDR1 SGHDT, CDR2 YYEEEE. Looking up the rest from reference TRBV5-6 and TRBJ1-3 gives the full variable domain: DAGVTQSPTHLIKTRGQQVTLRCSPKSGHDTVSWYQQALGQGPQFIFQYYEEEERQRGNFPDRFSGHQFPNYSSELNVNALLLGDSALYLCASKGHLGNTIYFGEGSWLTVV.

This clonotype was observed a few times. The rearrangement links TRBV6-1 to TRBJ2-1, with 11 bases identical to TRBD1. The CDR3 runs 17 residues. Germline V CDR1 and CDR2: MNHNS, SASEGT. The J segment lost 3 bases and the V segment lost 1 base, leaving 5 bases of the junction unmatched. CDR3 coding DNA: TGTGCCAGCAGTGAAGTGCCCGGGACAGGGGGCTACAATGAGCAGTTCTTC. It codes for CASSEVPGTGGYNEQFF.

This clonotype was seen a few times. The genes are TRBV6-6 and TRBJ2-1; D not resolved. The V end was cut by 4 bases, the J end by 5 bases, with 9 bases between. CDR1 and CDR2 (germline): MNHNY, SVGAGI (reference sequence). This CDR3 has 13 amino acids. The CDR3 DNA follows: TGTGCCAGCAGTTCCGACCAGCACAATGAGCAGTTCTTC. It encodes CASSSDQHNEQFF.

The table lists this clonotype with a few counts. V is TRBV29-1 and J is TRBJ1-2, with no clear D. The CDR3 has 13 amino acids. V was shortened by 6 bases and J by 6 bases, with 17 bases between the two germline ends. Germline loops: CDR1 SQVTM, CDR2 ANQGSEA. The CDR3 region has the DNA TGCAGCGTGAGATCTCCAGAAAGAGATGGCTACACCTTC. It translates to CSVRSPERDGYTF.

The chain is built from TRBV6-2 or TRBV6-3 and TRBJ2-7; tentatively, D is TRBD2 (6 bases). Looked up from germline, CDR1 is MNHEY and CDR2 is SVGEGT. This CDR3 spans 14 amino acids. Trimming left V 4 bases short and J 4 bases short, with 14 bases between. In DNA, the CDR3 is TGTGCCAGCAGTTTGCCGGGACTTGCTTACGAGCAGTACTTC. Translation gives CASSLPGLAYEQYF.

This clonotype was counted only a few times. The chain links TRBV5-6 to TRBJ2-5, with D tentatively TRBD1 (6 bases). The CDR3 covers 15 residues. V lost 1 base and J lost 5, with 15 bases in between. Germline CDR1 and CDR2: SGHDT and YYEEEE. As DNA, the CDR3 is TGTGCCAGCAGCTTGCGTCAGGGGATTCCGGAGACCCAGTACTTC. Translation gives CASSLRQGIPETQYF.